This T cell receptor beta chain was captured in a study of CD8 T cells in Susac syndrome. On this clonotype: Antigen: not known.

TEMRA cells were FACS-enriched and CD8+ and CD4+ T cells negatively isolated. The CDR3 has 14 residues. J was trimmed by 7 bases and V by 1 base; bases with no gene match: 3. cDNA came from about 0.5 to 1 ug RNA primed by random hexamers. By means of immunoSEQ multiplex PCR, TCR beta CDR3 spanning 54 Vbeta and 13 Jbeta underwent amplification. TCRdb itself ran the immunoSEQ multiplex PCR reads through MiXCR, one entry per CDR3 protein. This table has about 180,000 distinct CDR3 sequences, 85% to 95% appearing once. Findings of the study overall: A relatively small number of individuals underwent TCR sequencing and HLA analysis.

J is TRBJ2-1 and V is TRBV12-3 or TRBV12-4; 8 nucleotides line up with TRBD1. The specimen sequenced was CD4+ T cells from PBMCs. The sequence was obtained from a human donor with Susac syndrome. This CDR3 is CASSLVDRVNEQFF. CDR3 sequence (DNA): TGTGCCAGCAGTTTAGTGGACAGGGTTAATGAGCAGTTCTTC.